The 5 T cell receptor beta chains below were found in one sample sequenced in a study of control samples from healthy donors and cancer patients. The protocol was immunoSEQ multiplex PCR, while the TCRdb copy is restricted to in-frame clones and leaves out a portion. The data show more than 95,000 clones, about 83% seen once. The sequencing sample was made of blood. These receptors were collected from a woman aged 45-65 years in good health.

The V and J genes are TRBV19 and TRBJ2-1; 7 bases align to TRBD1. The CDR3 loop spans 13 amino acids. Unmatched junction bases numbered 4, after V lost 6 bases and J lost 5 bases. Per the germline V gene, CDR1 is LNHDA and CDR2 is SQIVND (reference sequence). CDR3 region: CASSQGQNNEQFF. In DNA form, the CDR3 reads TGTGCCAGTAGCCAGGGACAGAACAATGAGCAGTTCTTC.

The CDR3 region has the DNA TGTGCCAGCAGCTCGATATCCTACGAGCAGTACTTC. Translating gives CASSSISYEQYF. The genes are TRBV13 and TRBJ2-7, with unresolved D. Germline V lookup: CDR1 PRHDT, CDR2 FYEKMQ (reference sequence). The CDR3 runs to 12 residues. The ends were cut back, 4 bases at V and 1 base at J, with 5 bases in the middle.

The chain is built from TRBV9 and TRBJ1-1; maybe TRBD1 (6 bases). Looked up from germline, CDR1 is SGDLS and CDR2 is YYNGEE. Trimming removed 4 bases at V and 8 bases at J, with 15 bases between. The CDR3 has 13 residues. The CDR3 region is CASSPSNREEAFF. CDR3 bases: TGTGCCAGCAGCCCCTCGAACAGGGAAGAAGCTTTCTTT.

This clone was seen more than once but under ten times. The CDR3 DNA sequence: TGTGCCAGCAGTCAGCGGGCTTTAACCTACAATGAGCAGTTCTTC. It specifies CASSQRALTYNEQFF. The genes are TRBV5-5 and TRBJ2-1; a weak D match, TRBD2 (6 bases). Per germline, CDR1 SGHKS and CDR2 YYEKEE (reference sequence). V shed 5 bases and J shed 2 bases, with 14 bases lying between them. The CDR3 covers 15 residues.

This chain uses TRBV28 with TRBJ1-2, with D unclear. V lost 2 bases and J lost 6, with 7 bases in between. Germline loops: CDR1 MDHEN, CDR2 SYDVKM. The CDR3 sequence is 12 residues long. CDR3 nucleotides: TGTGCCAGCAGTTTAGATGGTAATGGCTACACCTTC. Residues: CASSLDGNGYTF.